The source of this TCR beta chain is a study of cytomegalovirus exposure and HLA in healthy donors. The study's findings and limits: Among TCR beta chains, those listed as cytomegalovirus-associated numbered 164. In a later analysis, common viral pathogens appeared linked to several of the most significant clusters. Reportedly, a later analysis found an Asian-associated ancestry cluster had fewer N-insertions than the roughly 700-donor mean.

Note on this clone: Its antigen is undetermined.

This CDR3 has 18 amino acids. Germline-derived CDR1 and CDR2 are SGHDT and YYEEEE. Trimming cost V 3 bases and J 4 bases; bases outside gene matches: 17. The PCR made use of 60 Vbeta and 13 Jbeta primers. The method was immunoSEQ multiplex PCR; TCRdb's version includes in-frame clones alone and lacks a portion of them. In the table there are roughly 150,000 clones, roughly four fifths of which are singletons. The chain employs TRBV5-6 and TRBJ2-7, with 9 bases fitting TRBD1. The source of this sequence is a woman between 45 and 65 years old in good health and CMV-seropositive. Material for sequencing was PBMCs. CDR3 nucleotides: TGTGCCAGCAGCTATAGAGTCACCGGACAGGGGTTGATATACGAGCAGTACTTC. It is translated as CASSYRVTGQGLIYEQYF. The full variable domain, in which reference TRBV5-6 and TRBJ2-7 provide the parts outside the CDR3, is DAGVTQSPTHLIKTRGQQVTLRCSPKSGHDTVSWYQQALGQGPQFIFQYYEEEERQRGNFPDRFSGHQFPNYSSELNVNALLLGDSALYLCASSYRVTGQGLIYEQYFGPGTRLTVT.